These 8 T cell receptor beta chains came from one sample sequenced in a study of PD-L1 blockade in urothelial cancer. Some clones are missing from TCRdb's copy, which holds only in-frame ones; the method was immunoSEQ multiplex PCR. Seen here are about 49,000 clones, roughly 78% observed once, and the top ten hold 8% to 13%. Time point described: pretreatment peripheral blood. The sample here was PBMCs, taken around atezolizumab (anti-PD-L1) treatment. The source of these receptors is a man between 70 and 80 years old with urothelial cancer.

The chain couples TRBV6-5 to TRBJ1-1; D is uncertain. Trimming stripped 8 bases from V and 4 bases from J, with 11 bases between. The CDR3 has 12 residues. CDR1 is MNHEY, CDR2 SVGAGI, per germline. DNA for the CDR3: TGTGCCAGCCGGTATGGGCTCACTGAAGCTTTCTTT. It translates to CASRYGLTEAFF.

This chain uses TRBV11-2 with TRBJ1-2; no firm D call. Germline CDR1 and CDR2: SGHAT and FQNNGV. The length of the CDR3 is 15 residues. The V gene lost 4 bases and the J gene lost 0 bases, with 12 bases spanning the gap. CDR3 region: CASSSLLRANYGYTF. CDR3 nucleotide sequence: TGTGCCAGCAGCTCGTTACTGCGGGCTAACTATGGCTACACCTTC. The full variable domain, with the rest looked up from reference TRBV11-2 and TRBJ1-2, is EAGVAQSPRYKIIEKRQSVAFWCNPISGHATLYWYQQILGQGPKLLIQFQNNGVVDDSQLPKDRFSAERLKGVDSTLKIQPAKLEDSAVYLCASSSLLRANYGYTFGSGTRLTVV.

The chain couples TRBV2 to TRBJ2-5; no reliable D call. Between the trimmed V and J ends, which lost 6 bases and 2 bases, there was a span of 10 bases. Germline CDR1 is SNHLY and CDR2 is FYNNEI. The CDR3 extends over 13 amino acids. CDR3 DNA: TGTGCCAGCAGCCGCCGGTCGCAAGAGACCCAGTACTTC. Amino acids: CASSRRSQETQYF. The complete variable domain, with remaining parts taken from reference TRBV2 and TRBJ2-5, reads EPEVTQTPSHQVTQMGQEVILRCVPISNHLYFYWYRQILGQKVEFLVSFYNNEISEKSEIFDDQFSVERPDGSNFTLKIRSTKLEDSAMYFCASSRRSQETQYFGPGTRLLVL.

This clone appeared a single time. V usage is TRBV30 and J usage is TRBJ2-1; 11 bases agree with TRBD2. Germline lookup yields CDR1 GTSNPN and CDR2 SVGIG (reference sequence). This CDR3 comprises 15 residues. The ends lost 7 bases at V and 1 base at J; junction bases unmatched: 6. CDR3 sequence reads: CAYTSGSYSYNEQFF. The CDR3 nucleotides read TGTGCCTATACTAGCGGGAGTTATTCCTACAATGAGCAGTTCTTC.

The J gene is TRBJ1-2, the V gene TRBV27; the D is unclear. Germline V CDR1 and CDR2: MNHEY, SMNVEV (reference sequence). The CDR3 loop spans 17 amino acids. Trimming shortened V by 5 bases and J by 3 bases, and 22 bases separated the two germline ends. CDR3 in amino acids: CASSTHRRAGEDYGYTF. CDR3 coding DNA: TGTGCCAGCAGTACACACCGTAGGGCGGGTGAGGACTATGGCTACACCTTC.

The V call is TRBV30, the J call TRBJ1-2, with 8 bases lining up with TRBD1. V lost 2 bases to trimming and J lost 8 bases; unmatched junction nucleotides: 7. From germline, CDR1 is GTSNPN and CDR2 SVGIG (reference sequence). The CDR3 length is 13 residues. The CDR3 sequence: CAWSYQGAEGYTF. CDR3 sequence (DNA): TGTGCCTGGAGTTATCAGGGGGCGGAGGGCTACACCTTC. The full variable domain, in which reference TRBV30 and TRBJ1-2 provide the parts outside the CDR3, is SQTIHQWPATLVQPVGSPLSLECTVEGTSNPNLYWYRQAAGRGLQLLFYSVGIGQISSEVPQNLSASRPQDRQFILSSKKLLLSDSGFYLCAWSYQGAEGYTFGSGTRLTVV.

This clone was seen once. CDR3 bases: TGTGCCAGCAGTTTATACATTAGCGGGGGGGTAACAGATACGCAGTATTTT. Translated, it gives CASSLYISGGVTDTQYF. The rearrangement uses TRBV28 and TRBJ2-3, with 11 bases that match TRBD2. V shed 1 base and J 3 bases; nucleotides not matched to a gene: 6. Germline loops: CDR1 MDHEN, CDR2 SYDVKM. The CDR3 has 17 residues.

Only one count was recorded for this clone. This rearrangement joins TRBV28 to TRBJ2-6, with D possibly being TRBD2 (6 bases). The V gene lost 5 bases and the J gene lost 0 bases, with 17 bases spanning the gap. The germline V gene has CDR1 MDHEN and CDR2 SYDVKM. The CDR3 runs 18 residues. CDR3 amino acids: CASSPYGGAYSGANVLTF. CDR3 nucleotide sequence: TGTGCCAGCAGTCCGTACGGCGGGGCGTACTCTGGGGCCAACGTCCTGACTTTC.